Listed below are T cell receptor beta chains from one sample, sequenced in a study of lymphopenia after photon versus proton radiotherapy. Profiling relied on immunoSEQ multiplex PCR, and the TCRdb table lists in-frame clones only, not all of them. The table records 25,000 to 30,000 clones, over 75% of them present only once. The sample here was peripheral blood, taken from a patient treated with photon-based radiotherapy. These receptors came from a man aged 50 to 60 with gastric cancer. The CDR3 runs from the conserved cysteine through the conserved F or W. Fields, in order: V gene, CDR3 protein.

v_call: TRBV5-1; cdr3_aa: CASSSGTGNLGTEAFF
v_call: TRBV2; cdr3_aa: CASRGWVAGANVLTF
v_call: TRBV30; cdr3_aa: CAWSVIAGYEQFF
v_call: TRBV6-5; cdr3_aa: CASSDPGTGGNGYTF
v_call: TRBV30; cdr3_aa: CAWGPGTGATEAFF
v_call: TRBV7-2; cdr3_aa: CASSLVGGAEYEQYF
v_call: TRBV6-6; cdr3_aa: CASKRGRDRINTEAFF
v_call: TRBV7-8; cdr3_aa: CASSLGTDKPQHF
v_call: TRBV6-1; cdr3_aa: CASNKDGIYGYTF
v_call: TRBV5-5; cdr3_aa: CASSIVGTGTYEQYF
v_call: TRBV5-8; cdr3_aa: CASAVLAARSGNTIYF
v_call: TRBV5-1; cdr3_aa: CASSFEQDTEAFF
v_call: TRBV7-8; cdr3_aa: CASSSQDTQYF
v_call: TRBV6-6; cdr3_aa: CASSATGKNSPLHF
v_call: TRBV9; cdr3_aa: CASTPTVNYGYTF
v_call: TRBV2; cdr3_aa: CASSLGLAGSQETQYF
v_call: TRBV4-3; cdr3_aa: CASSHTLGTGFEQYF
v_call: TRBV15; cdr3_aa: CATSRDAEGSGNTIYF
v_call: TRBV13; cdr3_aa: CASSLKSLAGSTDTQYF
v_call: TRBV5-5; cdr3_aa: CASSTLLDGGTDTQYF
v_call: TRBV15; cdr3_aa: CATSRDTGNTIYF
v_call: TRBV15; cdr3_aa: CATSRDWSGGQETQYF
v_call: TRBV27; cdr3_aa: CASSLEGGASYEQYF
v_call: TRBV19; cdr3_aa: CASSIGTGSYNEQFF
v_call: TRBV10-3; cdr3_aa: CAISESGELPLFF
v_call: TRBV9; cdr3_aa: CASSVTDSGEQYF
v_call: TRBV11-2; cdr3_aa: CASSPNLAGDYEQYF
v_call: TRBV19; cdr3_aa: CASSISGANTEAFF
v_call: TRBV5-1; cdr3_aa: CASSLGLAGGRTDTQYF
v_call: TRBV27; cdr3_aa: CASSSSGPYEQYF
v_call: TRBV7-2; cdr3_aa: CASSSLQGRNGYTF
v_call: TRBV5-1; cdr3_aa: CASSLEHLNYGYTF
v_call: TRBV5-6; cdr3_aa: CASSLGGSWVMNTEAFF
v_call: TRBV2; cdr3_aa: CASSGNRGQGAEAFF
v_call: TRBV5-1; cdr3_aa: CASSLGDRAAGELFF
v_call: TRBV14; cdr3_aa: CASSPTRGMNTEAFF
v_call: TRBV4-3; cdr3_aa: CASSHTGTTEAFF
v_call: TRBV7-9; cdr3_aa: CASSYDYEQFF
v_call: TRBV6-1; cdr3_aa: CASSGILGLTYNEQFF
v_call: TRBV9; cdr3_aa: CASSSGQGFGELFF
v_call: TRBV7-2; cdr3_aa: CASSLGTRQNTEAFF